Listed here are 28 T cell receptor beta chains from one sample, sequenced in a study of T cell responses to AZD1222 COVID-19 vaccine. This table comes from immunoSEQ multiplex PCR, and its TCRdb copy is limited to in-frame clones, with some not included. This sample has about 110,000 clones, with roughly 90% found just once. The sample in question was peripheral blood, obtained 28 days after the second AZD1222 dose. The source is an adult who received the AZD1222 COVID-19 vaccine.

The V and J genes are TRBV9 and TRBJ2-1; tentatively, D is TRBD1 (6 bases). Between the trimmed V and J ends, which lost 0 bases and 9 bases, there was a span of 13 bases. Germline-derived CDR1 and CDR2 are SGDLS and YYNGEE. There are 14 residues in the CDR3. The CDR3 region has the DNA TGTGCCAGCAGCGTAGGGACAGTTTCGTTTGAGCAGTTCTTC. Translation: CASSVGTVSFEQFF.

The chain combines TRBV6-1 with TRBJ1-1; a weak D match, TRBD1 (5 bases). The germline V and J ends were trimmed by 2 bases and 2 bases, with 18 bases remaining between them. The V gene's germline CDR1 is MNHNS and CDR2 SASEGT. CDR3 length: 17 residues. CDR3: CASSERPLGGSNTEAFF. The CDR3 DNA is TGTGCCAGCAGTGAAAGGCCCCTCGGGGGGTCCAACACTGAAGCTTTCTTT.

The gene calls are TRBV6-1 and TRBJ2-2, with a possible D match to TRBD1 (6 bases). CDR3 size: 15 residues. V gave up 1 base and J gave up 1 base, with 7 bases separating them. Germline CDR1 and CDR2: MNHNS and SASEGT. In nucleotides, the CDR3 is TGTGCCAGCAGTGAAGAGACAGGGAACACCGGGGAGCTGTTTTTT. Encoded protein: CASSEETGNTGELFF.

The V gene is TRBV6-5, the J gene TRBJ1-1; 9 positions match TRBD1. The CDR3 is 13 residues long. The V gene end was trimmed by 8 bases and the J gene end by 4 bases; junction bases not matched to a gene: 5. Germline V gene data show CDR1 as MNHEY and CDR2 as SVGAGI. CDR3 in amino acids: CASGTGHSTEAFF. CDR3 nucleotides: TGTGCCAGCGGGACAGGGCACTCCACTGAAGCTTTCTTT.

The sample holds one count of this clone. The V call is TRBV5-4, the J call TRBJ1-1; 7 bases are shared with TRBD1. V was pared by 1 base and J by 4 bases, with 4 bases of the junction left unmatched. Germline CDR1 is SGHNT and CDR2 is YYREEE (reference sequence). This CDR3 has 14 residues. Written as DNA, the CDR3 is TGTGCCAGCAGCTTGACAGGGGAGGTCACTGAAGCTTTCTTT. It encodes CASSLTGEVTEAFF.

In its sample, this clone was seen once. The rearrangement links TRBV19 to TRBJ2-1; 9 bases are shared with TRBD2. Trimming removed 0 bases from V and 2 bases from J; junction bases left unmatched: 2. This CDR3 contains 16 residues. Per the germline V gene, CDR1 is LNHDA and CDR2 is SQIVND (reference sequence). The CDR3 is CASSIDSGSAYNEQFF. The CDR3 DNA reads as TGTGCCAGTAGTATAGATAGCGGGAGTGCCTACAATGAGCAGTTCTTC.

CDR3 sequence: CSAWTRETQYF. The CDR3 DNA is TGCAGTGCATGGACCCGGGAGACCCAGTACTTC. The V call is TRBV20-1, the J call TRBJ2-5; the D is unclear. Germline CDR1 and CDR2: DFQATT and SNEGSKA (reference sequence). The V end was cut by 6 bases, the J end by 5 bases, with 10 bases between. The CDR3 loop spans 11 amino acids.

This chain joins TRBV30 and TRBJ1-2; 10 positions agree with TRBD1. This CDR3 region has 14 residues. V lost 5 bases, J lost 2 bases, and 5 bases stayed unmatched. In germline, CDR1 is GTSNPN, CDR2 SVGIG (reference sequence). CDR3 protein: CAWGDRGHNYGYTF. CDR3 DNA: TGTGCCTGGGGAGACAGGGGGCACAACTATGGCTACACCTTC.

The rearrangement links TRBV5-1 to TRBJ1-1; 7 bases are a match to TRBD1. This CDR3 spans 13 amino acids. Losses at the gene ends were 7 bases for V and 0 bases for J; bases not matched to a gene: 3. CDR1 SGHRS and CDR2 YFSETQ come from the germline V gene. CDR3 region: CASLGQMNTEAFF. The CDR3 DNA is TGCGCCAGCTTGGGACAGATGAACACTGAAGCTTTCTTT.

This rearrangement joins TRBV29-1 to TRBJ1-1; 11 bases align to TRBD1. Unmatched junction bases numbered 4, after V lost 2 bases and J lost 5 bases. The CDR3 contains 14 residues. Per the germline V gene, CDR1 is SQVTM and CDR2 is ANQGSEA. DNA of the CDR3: TGCAGCGTTGAATTTGGGACAGGGGGAACTGAAGCTTTCTTT. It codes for CSVEFGTGGTEAFF.

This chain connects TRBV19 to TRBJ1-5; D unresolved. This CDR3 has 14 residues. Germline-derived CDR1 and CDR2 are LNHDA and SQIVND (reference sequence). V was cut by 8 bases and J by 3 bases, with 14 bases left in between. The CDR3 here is CASEKGRDNQPQHF. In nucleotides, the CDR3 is TGTGCCAGTGAAAAAGGGAGAGACAATCAGCCCCAGCATTTT.

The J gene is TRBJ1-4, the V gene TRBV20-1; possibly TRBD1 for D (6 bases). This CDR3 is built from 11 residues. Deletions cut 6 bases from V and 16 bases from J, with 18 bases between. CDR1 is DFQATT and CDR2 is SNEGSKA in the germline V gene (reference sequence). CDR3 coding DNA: TGCAGTGCCGAGGAACGGGACACCTGGTTTTTT. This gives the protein CSAEERDTWFF.

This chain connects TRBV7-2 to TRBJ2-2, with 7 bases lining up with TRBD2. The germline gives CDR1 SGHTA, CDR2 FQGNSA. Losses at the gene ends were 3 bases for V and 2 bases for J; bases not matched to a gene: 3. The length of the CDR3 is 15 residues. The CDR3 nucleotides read TGTGCCAGCAGCTTGGGGGACTATAACACCGGGGAGCTGTTTTTT. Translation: CASSLGDYNTGELFF.

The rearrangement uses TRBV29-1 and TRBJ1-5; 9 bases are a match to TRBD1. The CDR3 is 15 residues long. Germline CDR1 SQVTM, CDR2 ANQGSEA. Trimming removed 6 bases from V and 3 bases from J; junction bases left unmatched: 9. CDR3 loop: CSVGTGTGINQPQHF. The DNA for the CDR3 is TGCAGCGTCGGGACCGGGACAGGGATCAATCAGCCCCAGCATTTT.

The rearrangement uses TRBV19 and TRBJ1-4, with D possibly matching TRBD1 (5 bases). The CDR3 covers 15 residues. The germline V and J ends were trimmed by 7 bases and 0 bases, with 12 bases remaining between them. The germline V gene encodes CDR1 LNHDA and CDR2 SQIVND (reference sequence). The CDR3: CASTRGDATNEKLFF. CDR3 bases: TGTGCCAGTACCCGGGGGGACGCAACTAATGAAAAACTGTTTTTT.

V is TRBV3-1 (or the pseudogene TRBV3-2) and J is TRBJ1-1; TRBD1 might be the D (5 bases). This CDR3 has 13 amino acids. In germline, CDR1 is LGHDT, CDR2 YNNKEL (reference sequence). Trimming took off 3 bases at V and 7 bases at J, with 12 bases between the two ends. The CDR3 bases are TGTGCCAGCAGCCACCCAAAGAGGGGTGAAGCTTTCTTT. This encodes CASSHPKRGEAFF.

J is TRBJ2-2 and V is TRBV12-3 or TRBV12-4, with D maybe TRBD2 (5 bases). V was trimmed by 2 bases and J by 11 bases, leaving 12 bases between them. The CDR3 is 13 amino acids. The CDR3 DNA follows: TGTGCCAGCAGTTTACTGCGGGTGGCCGAGCTGTTTTTT. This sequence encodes CASSLLRVAELFF.

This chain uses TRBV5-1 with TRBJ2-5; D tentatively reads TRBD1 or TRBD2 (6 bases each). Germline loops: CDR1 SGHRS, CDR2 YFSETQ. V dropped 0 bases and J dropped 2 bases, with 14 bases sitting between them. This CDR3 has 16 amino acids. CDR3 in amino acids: CASSLGWGAPQETQYF. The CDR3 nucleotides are TGCGCCAGCAGCTTGGGCTGGGGGGCACCACAAGAGACCCAGTACTTC.

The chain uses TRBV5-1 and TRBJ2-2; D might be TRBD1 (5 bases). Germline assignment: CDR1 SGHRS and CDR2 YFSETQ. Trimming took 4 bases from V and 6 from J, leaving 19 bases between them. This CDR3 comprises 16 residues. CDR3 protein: CASSPQGLEIAGELFF. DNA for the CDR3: TGCGCCAGCAGCCCTCAGGGCCTTGAAATAGCCGGGGAGCTGTTTTTT. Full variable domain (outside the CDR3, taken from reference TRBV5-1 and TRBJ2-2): KAGVTQTPRYLIKTRGQQVTLSCSPISGHRSVSWYQQTPGQGLQFLFEYFSETQRNKGNFPGRFSGRQFSNSRSEMNVSTLELGDSALYLCASSPQGLEIAGELFFGEGSRLTVL.

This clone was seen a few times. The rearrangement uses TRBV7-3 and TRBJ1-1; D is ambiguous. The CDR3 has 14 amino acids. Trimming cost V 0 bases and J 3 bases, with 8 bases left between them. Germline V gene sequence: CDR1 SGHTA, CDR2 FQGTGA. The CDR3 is CASSLTSWDTEAFF. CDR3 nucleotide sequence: TGTGCCAGCAGCTTAACGTCATGGGACACTGAAGCTTTCTTT.

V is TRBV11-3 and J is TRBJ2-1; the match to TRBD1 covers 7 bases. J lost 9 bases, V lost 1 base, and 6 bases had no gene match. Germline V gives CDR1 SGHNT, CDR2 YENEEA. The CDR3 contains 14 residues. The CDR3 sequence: CASSLARGSAEQFF. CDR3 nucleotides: TGTGCCAGCAGCTTAGCCAGGGGGTCAGCTGAGCAGTTCTTC.

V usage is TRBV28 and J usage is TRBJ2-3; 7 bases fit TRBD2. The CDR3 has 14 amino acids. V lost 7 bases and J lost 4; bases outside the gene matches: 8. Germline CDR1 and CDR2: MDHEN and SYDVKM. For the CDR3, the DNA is TGTGCCAGCATCCCGACGGGAGGATCAGATACGCAGTATTTT. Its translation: CASIPTGGSDTQYF.

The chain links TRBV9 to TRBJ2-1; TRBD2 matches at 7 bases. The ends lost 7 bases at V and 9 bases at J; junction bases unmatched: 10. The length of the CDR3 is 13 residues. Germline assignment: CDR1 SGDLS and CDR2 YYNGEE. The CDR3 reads CASGGEGRGEQFF. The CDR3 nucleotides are TGTGCCAGCGGAGGGGAGGGCCGGGGTGAGCAGTTCTTC.

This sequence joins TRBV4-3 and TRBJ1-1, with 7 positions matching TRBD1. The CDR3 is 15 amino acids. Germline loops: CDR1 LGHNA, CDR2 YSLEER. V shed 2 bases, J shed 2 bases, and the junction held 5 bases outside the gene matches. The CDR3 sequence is CASSQSHRGNTEAFF. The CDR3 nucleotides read TGCGCCAGCAGCCAATCCCACAGGGGTAACACTGAAGCTTTCTTT.

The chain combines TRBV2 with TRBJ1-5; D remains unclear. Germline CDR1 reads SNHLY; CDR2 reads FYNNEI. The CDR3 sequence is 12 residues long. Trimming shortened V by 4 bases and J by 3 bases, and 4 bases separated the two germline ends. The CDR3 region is CASSGNNQPQHF. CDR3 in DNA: TGTGCCAGCAGTGGGAACAATCAGCCCCAGCATTTT.

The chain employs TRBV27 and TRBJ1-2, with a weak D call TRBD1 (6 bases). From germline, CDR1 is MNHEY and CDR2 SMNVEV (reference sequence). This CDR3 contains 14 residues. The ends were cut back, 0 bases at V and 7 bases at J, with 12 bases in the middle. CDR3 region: CASSLSFRGLGYTF. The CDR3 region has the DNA TGTGCCAGCAGTTTATCGTTTCGGGGGCTTGGCTACACCTTC.

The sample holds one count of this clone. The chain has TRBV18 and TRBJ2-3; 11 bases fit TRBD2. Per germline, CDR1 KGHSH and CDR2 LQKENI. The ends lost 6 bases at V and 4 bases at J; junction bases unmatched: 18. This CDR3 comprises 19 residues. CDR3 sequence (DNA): TGTGCCAGCTCGCTACTTCTTGTAGCGGGAGGGCCCTCTGCAGATACGCAGTATTTT. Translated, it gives CASSLLLVAGGPSADTQYF.

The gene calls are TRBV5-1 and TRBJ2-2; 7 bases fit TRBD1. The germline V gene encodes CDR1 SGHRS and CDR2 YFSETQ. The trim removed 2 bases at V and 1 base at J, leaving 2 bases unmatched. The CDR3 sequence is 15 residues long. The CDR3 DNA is TGCGCCAGCAGCTTCGGGACAGTGAACACCGGGGAGCTGTTTTTT. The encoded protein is CASSFGTVNTGELFF.